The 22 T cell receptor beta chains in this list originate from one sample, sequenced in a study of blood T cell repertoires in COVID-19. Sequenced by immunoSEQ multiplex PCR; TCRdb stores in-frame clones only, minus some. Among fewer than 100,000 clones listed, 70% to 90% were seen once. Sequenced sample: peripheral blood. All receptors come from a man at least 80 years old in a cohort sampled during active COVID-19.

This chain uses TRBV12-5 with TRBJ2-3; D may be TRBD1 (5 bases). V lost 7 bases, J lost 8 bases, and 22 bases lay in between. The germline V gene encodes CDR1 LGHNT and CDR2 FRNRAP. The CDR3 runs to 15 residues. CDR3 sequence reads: CASAPEVVGAPTQYF. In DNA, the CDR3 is TGTGCTAGTGCCCCAGAAGTGGTAGGGGCCCCTACGCAGTATTTT.

The CDR3 nucleotides are TGTGCCAGCAGCTTATCACTAGCGGGGAATACCGGGGAGCTGTTTTTT. It codes for CASSLSLAGNTGELFF. The gene calls are TRBV11-3 and TRBJ2-2, with 10 bases that match TRBD2. Germline lookup yields CDR1 SGHNT and CDR2 YENEEA. CDR3 length equals 16 residues. The V segment lost 2 bases and the J segment 5 bases; nucleotides outside the gene matches: 5.

The CDR3 region is CASSLRAGGYTDTQYF. The CDR3 nucleotides read TGTGCCAGCAGCTTAAGGGCGGGGGGCTACACAGATACGCAGTATTTT. The chain has TRBV7-2 and TRBJ2-3, with 8 nucleotides matching TRBD2. CDR3 size: 16 residues. Trimming cost V 2 bases and J 2 bases; bases outside gene matches: 6. Germline CDR1 is SGHTA and CDR2 is FQGNSA.

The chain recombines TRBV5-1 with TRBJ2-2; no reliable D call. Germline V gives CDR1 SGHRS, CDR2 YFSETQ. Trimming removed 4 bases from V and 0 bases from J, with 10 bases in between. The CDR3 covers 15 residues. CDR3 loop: CASSPRPTNTGELFF. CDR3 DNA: TGCGCCAGCAGCCCGAGGCCAACGAACACCGGGGAGCTGTTTTTT.

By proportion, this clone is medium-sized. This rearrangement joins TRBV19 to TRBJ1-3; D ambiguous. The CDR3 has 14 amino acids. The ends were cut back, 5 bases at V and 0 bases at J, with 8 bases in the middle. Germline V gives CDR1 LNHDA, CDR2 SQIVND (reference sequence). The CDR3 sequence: CASSPSLSGNTIYF. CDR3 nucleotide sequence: TGTGCCAGTAGTCCGTCCCTCTCTGGAAACACCATATATTTT.

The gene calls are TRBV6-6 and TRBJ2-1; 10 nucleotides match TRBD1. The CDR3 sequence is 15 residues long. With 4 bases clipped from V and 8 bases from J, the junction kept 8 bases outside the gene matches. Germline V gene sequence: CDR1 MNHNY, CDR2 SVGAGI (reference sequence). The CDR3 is CASSSPGTGDDEQFF. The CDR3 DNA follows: TGTGCCAGCAGTTCCCCCGGGACAGGGGACGATGAGCAGTTCTTC.

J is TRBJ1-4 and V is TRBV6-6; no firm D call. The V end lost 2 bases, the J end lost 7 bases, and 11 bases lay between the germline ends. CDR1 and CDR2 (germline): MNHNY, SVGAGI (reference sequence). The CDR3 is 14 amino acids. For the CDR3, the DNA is TGTGCCAGCAGTTACGAGGGAGTGGGTGAAAAACTGTTTTTT. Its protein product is CASSYEGVGEKLFF.

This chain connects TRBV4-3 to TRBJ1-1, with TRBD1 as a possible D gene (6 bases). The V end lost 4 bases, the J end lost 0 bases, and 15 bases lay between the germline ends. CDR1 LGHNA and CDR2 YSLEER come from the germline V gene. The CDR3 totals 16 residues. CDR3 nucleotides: TGCGCCAGCAGCCTCCAGGGGACGGGCATGAACACTGAAGCTTTCTTT. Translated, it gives CASSLQGTGMNTEAFF.

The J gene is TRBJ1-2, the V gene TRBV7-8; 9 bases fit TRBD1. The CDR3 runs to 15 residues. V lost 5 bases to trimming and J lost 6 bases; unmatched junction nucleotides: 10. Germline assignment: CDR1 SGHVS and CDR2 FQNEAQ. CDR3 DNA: TGTGCCAGCAGCCTCGTGGGGACAGGGTATGATGGCTACACCTTC. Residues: CASSLVGTGYDGYTF.

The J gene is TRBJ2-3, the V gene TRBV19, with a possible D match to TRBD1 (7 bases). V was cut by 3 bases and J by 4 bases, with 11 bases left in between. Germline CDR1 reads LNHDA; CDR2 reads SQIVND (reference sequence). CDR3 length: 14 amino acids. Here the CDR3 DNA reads TGTGCCAGTAGTATGTCCAGGGGGGCAGATACGCAGTATTTT. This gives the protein CASSMSRGADTQYF.

CDR3 sequence reads: CASSRGNTEAFF. DNA of the CDR3: TGCGCCAGCAGTCGGGGAAACACTGAAGCTTTCTTT. The chain joins TRBV5-1 to TRBJ1-1; D unresolved. Trimming shortened V by 5 bases and J by 2 bases, and 7 bases separated the two germline ends. The CDR3 length is 12 residues. In germline, CDR1 is SGHRS, CDR2 YFSETQ.

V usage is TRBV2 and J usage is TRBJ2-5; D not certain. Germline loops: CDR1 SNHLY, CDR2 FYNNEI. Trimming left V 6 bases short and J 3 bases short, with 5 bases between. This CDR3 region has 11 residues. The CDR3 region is CASRPEETQYF. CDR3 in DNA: TGTGCCAGCAGGCCAGAAGAGACCCAGTACTTC.

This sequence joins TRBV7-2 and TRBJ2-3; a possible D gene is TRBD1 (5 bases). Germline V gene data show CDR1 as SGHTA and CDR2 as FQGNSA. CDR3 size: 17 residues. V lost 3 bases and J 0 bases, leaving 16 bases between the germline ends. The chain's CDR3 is CASSFMGQRFSTDTQYF. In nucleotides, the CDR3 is TGTGCCAGCAGCTTTATGGGGCAAAGGTTTAGCACAGATACGCAGTATTTT.

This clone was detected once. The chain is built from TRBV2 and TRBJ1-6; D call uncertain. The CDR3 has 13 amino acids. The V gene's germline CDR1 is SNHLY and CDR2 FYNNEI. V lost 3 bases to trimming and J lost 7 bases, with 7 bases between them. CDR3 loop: CASSDSQNSPLHF. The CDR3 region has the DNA TGTGCCAGCAGTGATTCTCAGAATTCACCCCTCCACTTT.

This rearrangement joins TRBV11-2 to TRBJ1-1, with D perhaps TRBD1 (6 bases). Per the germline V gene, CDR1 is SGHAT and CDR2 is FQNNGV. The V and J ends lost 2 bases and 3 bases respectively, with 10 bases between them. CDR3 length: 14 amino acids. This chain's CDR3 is CASSLTDRHTEAFF. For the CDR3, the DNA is TGTGCCAGCAGCTTAACTGACAGGCACACTGAAGCTTTCTTT.

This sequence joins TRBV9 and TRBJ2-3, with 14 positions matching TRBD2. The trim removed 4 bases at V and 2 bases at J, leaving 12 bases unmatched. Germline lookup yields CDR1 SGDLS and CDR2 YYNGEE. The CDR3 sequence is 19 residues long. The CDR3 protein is CASSPGLAGGVGDTDTQYF. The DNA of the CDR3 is TGTGCCAGCAGCCCCGGACTAGCGGGGGGTGTGGGGGACACAGATACGCAGTATTTT.

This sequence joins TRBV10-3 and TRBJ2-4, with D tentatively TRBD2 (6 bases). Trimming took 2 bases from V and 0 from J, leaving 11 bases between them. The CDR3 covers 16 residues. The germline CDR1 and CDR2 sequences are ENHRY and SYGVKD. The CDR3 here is CAISEGGSGAKNIQYF. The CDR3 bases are TGTGCCATCAGTGAGGGAGGGAGTGGAGCCAAAAACATTCAGTACTTC.

This CDR3 reads CASSQVPSRSNEKLFF. The CDR3 DNA sequence: TGCGCCAGCAGCCAAGTCCCAAGCCGGAGTAATGAAAAACTGTTTTTT. The chain recombines TRBV4-1 with TRBJ1-4, with D unresolved. This CDR3 has 16 amino acids. Trimming stripped 1 base from V and 4 bases from J, with 13 bases between. The germline CDR1 and CDR2 sequences are MGHRA and YSYEKL.

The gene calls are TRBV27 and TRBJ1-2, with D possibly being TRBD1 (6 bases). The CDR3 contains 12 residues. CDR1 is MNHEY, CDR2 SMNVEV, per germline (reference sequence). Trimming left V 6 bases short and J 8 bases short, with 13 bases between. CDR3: CASSRGAGGYTF. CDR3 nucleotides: TGTGCCAGCAGCCGGGGGGCAGGCGGCTACACCTTC.

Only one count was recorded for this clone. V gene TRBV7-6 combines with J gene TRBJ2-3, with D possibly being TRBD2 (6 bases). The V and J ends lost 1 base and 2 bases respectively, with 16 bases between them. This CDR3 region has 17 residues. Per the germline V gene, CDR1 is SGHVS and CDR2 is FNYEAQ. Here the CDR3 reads CASSLVYGRDYTDTQYF. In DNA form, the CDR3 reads TGTGCCAGCAGCTTAGTGTATGGGCGGGATTACACAGATACGCAGTATTTT.

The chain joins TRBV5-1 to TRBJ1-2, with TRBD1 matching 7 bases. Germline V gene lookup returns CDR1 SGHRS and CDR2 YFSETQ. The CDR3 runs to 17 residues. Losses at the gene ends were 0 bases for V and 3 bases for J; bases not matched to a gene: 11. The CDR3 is CASSLDLTQGSDYGYTF. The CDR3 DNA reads TGCGCCAGCAGCTTGGACCTCACACAGGGGAGCGACTATGGCTACACCTTC.

CDR3 loop: CASSLYTSGGPYTKNIQYF. CDR3 coding DNA: TGTGCCAGCAGCTTATACACTAGCGGGGGACCATACACCAAAAACATTCAGTACTTC. The chain combines TRBV7-9 with TRBJ2-4, with 11 nucleotides matching TRBD2. CDR3 length: 19 residues. V lost 2 bases and J lost 2; bases outside the gene matches: 11. CDR1 SEHNR and CDR2 FQNEAQ come from the germline V gene (reference sequence).